The 32 T cell receptor beta chains presented below share a single source sample, sequenced in a study of blood T cell repertoires in COVID-19. TCRdb keeps only in-frame clones here, not all; method: immunoSEQ multiplex PCR. The sample consists of some 170,000 clones, 84% of them appearing once. Sequencing was carried out using PBMCs or T cells enriched from blood (not recorded which). Receptors were obtained from a man in his fifties or sixties who had recovered from COVID-19.

The chain carries TRBV18 and TRBJ2-7; TRBD1 is a possible D gene (5 bases). Per the germline V gene, CDR1 is KGHSH and CDR2 is LQKENI. CDR3 size: 13 residues. The V gene lost 3 bases and the J gene lost 2 bases, with 8 bases spanning the gap. The CDR3 DNA reads TGTGCCAGCTCACCGTCACAGGCCTACGAGCAGTACTTC. Amino acid sequence: CASSPSQAYEQYF.

The V gene is TRBV2, the J gene TRBJ1-6; TRBD1 matches 9 bases. Germline-derived CDR1 and CDR2 are SNHLY and FYNNEI. The J segment lost 10 bases and the V segment lost 6 bases, leaving 4 bases of the junction unmatched. This CDR3 is 13 amino acids long. The CDR3 here is CASSTGGLSPLHF. CDR3 nucleotide sequence: TGTGCCAGCAGCACAGGGGGCTTATCACCCCTCCACTTT. The full variable domain, completed using reference TRBV2 and TRBJ1-6, is EPEVTQTPSHQVTQMGQEVILRCVPISNHLYFYWYRQILGQKVEFLVSFYNNEISEKSEIFDDQFSVERPDGSNFTLKIRSTKLEDSAMYFCASSTGGLSPLHFGNGTRLTVT.

DNA of the CDR3: TGTGCCAGCAAGGTTCACAGCACCACAGATACGCAGTATTTT. This translates into CASKVHSTTDTQYF. The rearrangement uses TRBV2 and TRBJ2-3; D call uncertain. The germline V gene encodes CDR1 SNHLY and CDR2 FYNNEI. Trimming left V 7 bases short and J 2 bases short, with 13 bases between. The CDR3 has 14 amino acids.

CDR3 in amino acids: CASSRLAGGLGDTQYF. The CDR3 DNA reads as TGTGCCAGCAGCCGACTAGCGGGGGGGCTAGGAGATACGCAGTATTTT. This sequence joins TRBV7-9 and TRBJ2-3; TRBD2 matches 14 bases. CDR1 and CDR2 (germline): SEHNR, FQNEAQ (reference sequence). The ends lost 5 bases at V and 5 bases at J; junction bases unmatched: 6. This CDR3 is 16 amino acids long.

This chain links TRBV24-1 with TRBJ2-3, with unresolved D. V was cut by 5 bases and J by 4 bases, with 9 bases left in between. The CDR3 runs 13 residues. The germline V gene encodes CDR1 KGHDR and CDR2 SFDVKD. The CDR3 region is CATSGLSSDTQYF. CDR3 coding DNA: TGTGCCACCAGTGGGCTTAGCTCAGATACGCAGTATTTT.

The chain carries TRBV7-2 and TRBJ2-7; TRBD1 agrees at 9 bases. CDR1 SGHTA and CDR2 FQGNSA come from the germline V gene. V lost 5 bases, J lost 2 bases, and 10 bases stayed unmatched. The CDR3 spans 16 residues. Written as DNA, the CDR3 is TGTGCCAGCAGCCCAGAACCGGGACAGGGTGCCTACGAGCAGTACTTC. Translated: CASSPEPGQGAYEQYF.

The V and J genes are TRBV6-5 and TRBJ1-2; D ambiguous. CDR1 and CDR2 (germline): MNHEY, SVGAGI. The CDR3 is made up of 15 amino acids. V was pared by 1 base and J by 1 base, with 10 bases between. Here the CDR3 reads CASSYLSTLNYGYTF. For the CDR3, the DNA is TGTGCCAGCAGTTACTTATCGACACTTAACTATGGCTACACCTTC.

The chain couples TRBV3-1 (or the pseudogene TRBV3-2) to TRBJ2-1; 11 nucleotides line up with TRBD2. This CDR3 has 15 amino acids. CDR1 and CDR2 (germline): LGHDT, YNNKEL (reference sequence). Trimming removed 4 bases from V and 4 bases from J; junction bases left unmatched: 3. The CDR3 DNA is TGTGCCAGCAGCCCCACTAGCGGGGGTTACAATGAGCAGTTCTTC. Protein: CASSPTSGGYNEQFF.

This chain connects TRBV21-1 to TRBJ1-5. TRBV21-1 is a documented pseudogene. This CDR3 has 16 residues. CDR3 in amino acids: CASTHRDSARWKPQHF. As DNA, the CDR3 is TGTGCCAGCACTCATAGAGACTCCGCGAGATGGAAGCCCCAGCATTTT.

This chain joins TRBV5-1 and TRBJ1-2, with 8 bases lining up with TRBD1. V trimming: 0 bases; J trimming: 8 bases; junction bases outside the gene matches: 12. The germline V gene encodes CDR1 SGHRS and CDR2 YFSETQ. The CDR3 spans 16 residues. DNA of the CDR3: TGCGCCAGCAGCTTGGATGGACAGGGTATTCGGAACGGCTACACCTTC. Translation: CASSLDGQGIRNGYTF.

In this sample, this clone turned up a few times. The V gene is TRBV2, the J gene TRBJ2-7; no clear D. The V end was cut by 3 bases, the J end by 2 bases, with 8 bases between. This CDR3 contains 13 residues. Germline values: CDR1 SNHLY, CDR2 FYNNEI. CDR3 region: CASSDRSAYEQYF. The DNA for the CDR3 is TGTGCCAGCAGTGACAGGTCAGCCTACGAGCAGTACTTC.

V usage is TRBV27 and J usage is TRBJ2-1; TRBD2 matches at 8 bases. The CDR3 has 16 residues. The J segment lost 7 bases and the V segment lost 5 bases, leaving 13 bases of the junction unmatched. The germline V gene encodes CDR1 MNHEY and CDR2 SMNVEV (reference sequence). CDR3: CASSLVFGGARNEQFF. The CDR3 nucleotides are TGTGCCAGCAGTCTCGTCTTCGGGGGGGCCAGAAATGAGCAGTTCTTC.

V and J are TRBV27 and TRBJ1-1, with D possibly TRBD1 on 5 matching bases. Germline V lookup: CDR1 MNHEY, CDR2 SMNVEV (reference sequence). The CDR3 has 15 amino acids. Trimming took off 5 bases at V and 0 bases at J, with 13 bases between the two ends. The CDR3 nucleotides are TGTGCCAGCAGTCCCCCGCGGGGGGTGAACACTGAAGCTTTCTTT. Its protein product is CASSPPRGVNTEAFF.

This clone was seen a handful of times. The chain joins TRBV19 to TRBJ1-3; a possible D gene is TRBD1 (6 bases). Germline CDR1 LNHDA, CDR2 SQIVND (reference sequence). The CDR3 loop spans 16 amino acids. Trimming removed 6 bases from V and 0 bases from J, with 15 bases in between. The CDR3 DNA sequence: TGTGCCAGTAGCGATTTAACAGGGAGCTCTGGAAACACCATATATTTT. Its translation is CASSDLTGSSGNTIYF.

V gene TRBV15 combines with J gene TRBJ1-3; no definite D call. V was pared by 1 base and J by 0 bases, with 10 bases between. This CDR3 is 16 amino acids long. Germline V gene sequence: CDR1 LNHNV, CDR2 YYDKDF (reference sequence). CDR3 in amino acids: CATSRVVGSSGNTIYF. The CDR3 bases are TGTGCCACCAGCAGAGTAGTAGGGAGCTCTGGAAACACCATATATTTT.

The rearrangement links TRBV27 to TRBJ2-7, with 11 bases fitting TRBD1. The J segment lost 3 bases and the V segment lost 7 bases, leaving 5 bases of the junction unmatched. The germline V gene encodes CDR1 MNHEY and CDR2 SMNVEV (reference sequence). The CDR3 sequence is 14 residues long. DNA of the CDR3: TGTGCCAGCACTCCGGGGACAGGGGGCTACGAGCAGTACTTC. Protein sequence: CASTPGTGGYEQYF.

This sequence joins TRBV3-1 (or the pseudogene TRBV3-2) and TRBJ2-1, with 7 bases matching TRBD1. V was clipped by 0 bases and J by 6 bases; unmatched bases: 5. The CDR3 sequence is 15 residues long. Germline V gene data show CDR1 as LGHDT and CDR2 as YNNKEL (reference sequence). Here the CDR3 DNA reads TGTGCCAGCAGCCAAGAGGGACACAGGGGCAATGAGCAGTTCTTC. Translated: CASSQEGHRGNEQFF.

The genes are TRBV7-9 and TRBJ2-5, with 13 bases aligning to TRBD2. J gave up 4 bases and V 5 bases, and 4 bases lay outside the gene matches. The germline V gene has CDR1 SEHNR and CDR2 FQNEAQ (reference sequence). The CDR3 is 15 residues long. CDR3 loop: CASSVGLAGVETQYF. In DNA form, the CDR3 reads TGTGCCAGCAGCGTCGGACTAGCGGGGGTAGAGACCCAGTACTTC.

The chain employs TRBV7-9 and TRBJ1-1; D possibly corresponds to TRBD1 (5 bases). V lost 8 bases to trimming and J lost 3 bases, with 10 bases between them. Germline-derived CDR1 and CDR2 are SEHNR and FQNEAQ (reference sequence). The CDR3 length is 12 residues. CDR3 loop: CASGRGDTEAFF. In nucleotides, the CDR3 is TGTGCCAGCGGGAGGGGAGACACTGAAGCTTTCTTT.

This clone was recorded a few times. The chain carries TRBV6-1 and TRBJ1-5; maybe TRBD1 (6 bases). The germline V gene has CDR1 MNHNS and CDR2 SASEGT. Trimming shortened V by 0 bases and J by 7 bases, and 16 bases separated the two germline ends. The CDR3 sequence is 16 residues long. This chain's CDR3 is CASSEAVGARWQPQHF. The CDR3 nucleotides read TGTGCCAGCAGTGAAGCAGTGGGGGCGAGGTGGCAGCCCCAGCATTTT.

The rearrangement joins TRBV30 to TRBJ1-1; D gene uncertain. Trimming took 4 bases from V and 1 from J, leaving 4 bases between them. The CDR3 totals 11 residues. The V gene's germline CDR1 is GTSNPN and CDR2 SVGIG (reference sequence). CDR3 sequence: CAWIRNTEAFF. CDR3 nucleotides: TGTGCCTGGATCCGGAACACTGAAGCTTTCTTT.

The sample holds one count of this clone. The chain uses TRBV20-1 and TRBJ2-3; TRBD1 aligns across 10 bases. Germline loops: CDR1 DFQATT, CDR2 SNEGSKA (reference sequence). The CDR3 has 15 residues. Germline trimming cut 3 bases from V and 4 bases from J; bases unmatched to any gene: 7. CDR3 sequence reads: CSASRLDRGADTQYF. The CDR3 bases are TGCAGTGCTAGTCGTCTGGACAGGGGGGCAGATACGCAGTATTTT.

The genes are TRBV14 and TRBJ2-7; TRBD2 agrees at 9 bases. With 1 base clipped from V and 6 bases from J, the junction kept 4 bases outside the gene matches. The CDR3 is 14 residues long. The germline CDR1 and CDR2 sequences are SGHDN and FVKESK. The CDR3: CASSQGVTSGEQYF. CDR3 nucleotide sequence: TGTGCCAGCAGCCAAGGTGTGACTAGCGGCGAGCAGTACTTC.

DNA of the CDR3: TGTGCCAGCAGCGTAGGAGCGGGGAAGCAAGAGACCCAGTACTTC. This codes for CASSVGAGKQETQYF. The V call is TRBV9, the J call TRBJ2-5; the match to TRBD2 covers 7 bases. J was trimmed by 2 bases and V by 0 bases; bases with no gene match: 4. Looked up from germline, CDR1 is SGDLS and CDR2 is YYNGEE. CDR3 length equals 15 residues. Based on the CDR3 plus reference TRBV9 and TRBJ2-5, the full variable domain is DSGVTQTPKHLITATGQRVTLRCSPRSGDLSVYWYQQSLDQGLQFLIQYYNGEERAKGNILERFSAQQFPDLHSELNLSSLELGDSALYFCASSVGAGKQETQYFGPGTRLLVL.

The chain has TRBV18 and TRBJ1-2; no clear D gene. CDR3 length: 12 amino acids. The V end lost 5 bases, the J end lost 10 bases, and 14 bases lay between the germline ends. Germline lookup yields CDR1 KGHSH and CDR2 LQKENI. In DNA, the CDR3 is TGTGCCAGCTCATCCGATGGCACAACCTACACCTTC. Translation: CASSSDGTTYTF.

V and J are TRBV19 and TRBJ1-5; D gene ambiguous. Looked up from germline, CDR1 is LNHDA and CDR2 is SQIVND (reference sequence). The CDR3 totals 12 residues. Trimming took off 0 bases at V and 6 bases at J, with 3 bases between the two ends. The CDR3 coding sequence is TGTGCCAGTAGTATAGACGGTCAGCCCCAGCATTTT. Translating it yields CASSIDGQPQHF.

The chain carries TRBV6-5 and TRBJ1-2; 8 bases agree with TRBD1. The CDR3 loop spans 14 amino acids. V shed 4 bases and J 7 bases; nucleotides not matched to a gene: 8. CDR1 is MNHEY and CDR2 is SVGAGI in the germline V gene. The CDR3 sequence is CASSSPGQGAGYTF. CDR3 DNA sequence: TGTGCCAGCAGTTCCCCAGGACAGGGTGCTGGCTACACCTTC.

The genes are TRBV9 and TRBJ2-7, with TRBD2 identical over 13 bases. The CDR3 contains 17 residues. Germline-derived CDR1 and CDR2 are SGDLS and YYNGEE. J was trimmed by 7 bases and V by 0 bases; bases with no gene match: 10. CDR3 region: CASSVGMFAGLAGEQYF. For the CDR3, the DNA is TGTGCCAGCAGCGTAGGGATGTTTGCGGGACTAGCGGGGGAGCAGTACTTC.

The chain carries TRBV23-1 and TRBJ1-2; tentatively, D is TRBD1 (5 bases). TRBV23-1 counts as an open reading frame of uncertain function. This CDR3 has 15 residues. V was shortened by 0 bases and J by 2 bases, with 10 bases between the two germline ends. The CDR3 nucleotides are TGCGCCAGCAGTCAATCGGGGGGGATAAACTATGGCTACACCTTC. This codes for CASSQSGGINYGYTF.

This chain joins TRBV19 and TRBJ1-4, with TRBD1 matching over 7 bases. Germline V CDR1 and CDR2: LNHDA, SQIVND (reference sequence). The CDR3 totals 15 residues. The V gene end was trimmed by 5 bases and the J gene end by 5 bases; junction bases not matched to a gene: 8. The CDR3 is CASSVQTGTNEKLFF. DNA of the CDR3: TGTGCCAGTAGTGTACAGACAGGGACCAATGAAAAACTGTTTTTT.

This clone was picked up one time. The chain has TRBV3-1 (or the pseudogene TRBV3-2) and TRBJ2-7; TRBD1 aligns across 8 bases. CDR3 size: 11 residues. Germline loops: CDR1 LGHDT, CDR2 YNNKEL (reference sequence). Unmatched junction bases numbered 1, after V lost 1 base and J lost 11 bases. This CDR3 is CASSQAGQEYF. In DNA form, the CDR3 reads TGTGCCAGCAGCCAAGCGGGACAGGAGTACTTC.

The genes are TRBV5-1 and TRBJ2-1; 7 bases are a match to TRBD1. The length of the CDR3 is 13 residues. Per germline, CDR1 SGHRS and CDR2 YFSETQ. V was clipped by 2 bases and J by 6 bases; unmatched bases: 2. CDR3 DNA sequence: TGCGCCAGCAGCTTCACAGGGGCCAATGAGCAGTTCTTC. This sequence encodes CASSFTGANEQFF.